These 2 T cell receptor beta chains were sequenced from one sample in a study of shared clonotypes between healthy human individuals. Sequencing was performed with immunoSEQ multiplex PCR; in TCRdb, only in-frame clones are kept and a portion is missing. The sample consists of over 2,000,000 clones, 93% of them appearing once. Terminally differentiated effector memory CD45RA+ cells were excluded from the naive CD8 cells, which were CD45RO-negative and positively selected for CCR7. The sequenced sample consisted of naive CD8+ T cells from PBMCs. The receptors originated from a man younger than 35 in good health. Some clones in this sample may be carry-over from other donors' samples.

The chain uses TRBV12-1 and TRBJ2-1; the table's D call of TRBD2 was not tested on the DNA. TRBV12-1 is a recognized pseudogene. The CDR3 length is 16 residues. CDR3 sequence reads: CASSFVSGRAHNEQFF. Here the CDR3 DNA reads TGTGCCAGCAGCTTTGTCAGCGGGAGGGCCCACAATGAGCAGTTCTTC.

With regard to this clone: This same CDR3 is encoded by further DNA sequences in the sample. The rearrangement joins TRBV5-4 to TRBJ1-5, with D possibly matching TRBD1 (5 bases). The germline gives CDR1 SGHNT, CDR2 YYREEE (reference sequence). Trimming removed 4 bases from V and 1 base from J, with 9 bases in between. There are 14 residues in the CDR3. The CDR3 reads CASSLGGSNQPQHF. The CDR3 nucleotides are TGTGCCAGCAGCCTTGGGGGGAGCAATCAGCCCCAGCATTTT.